The T cell receptor (beta chain) described here comes from a study of cytomegalovirus exposure and HLA in healthy donors. TCRdb's table, derived via immunoSEQ multiplex PCR, lists solely in-frame clones and lacks some. Of 100,000 to 150,000 clones listed, around 96% are singletons. Between the trimmed V and J ends, which lost 4 bases and 0 bases, there was a span of 23 bases. CDR1 and CDR2 from the germline V gene are MDHEN and SYDVKM. CDR3 length: 19 amino acids. Sequenced input: PBMCs. The chain is built from TRBV28 and TRBJ2-3, with D perhaps matching TRBD2 (6 bases). This clonotype was obtained from a man between 18 and 35 years old in good health and CMV-seronegative. DNA for the CDR3: TGTGCCAGCAGTTCTATTCGAGTAGCGGTACTAACTAGCACAGATACGCAGTATTTT. Translating gives CASSSIRVAVLTSTDTQYF.